One sample yielded the 31 T cell receptor beta chains listed below, sequenced in a study of cytomegalovirus exposure and HLA in healthy donors. Both 60 Vbeta primers and 13 Jbeta primers went into the PCR. Measured with immunoSEQ multiplex PCR; TCRdb has only the in-frame clones, and not every one. The sample lists around 150,000 clones; 82% were seen once. Sequencing input: PBMCs. The receptors originated from a girl aged 2 to 9 in good health and CMV-seropositive.

The chain combines TRBV23-1 with TRBJ2-5, with TRBD2 matching 8 bases. TRBV23-1 is sorted into the ORF group, with uncertain function. The CDR3 extends over 15 amino acids. V lost 8 bases, J lost 5 bases, and 13 bases stayed unmatched. The CDR3 sequence: CASSGLAASEETQYF. In nucleotides, the CDR3 is TGCGCCAGCTCAGGACTAGCAGCGTCCGAGGAGACCCAGTACTTC.

The chain links TRBV27 to TRBJ2-1; 9 bases align to TRBD2. V lost 3 bases to trimming and J lost 8 bases; unmatched junction nucleotides: 8. The germline gives CDR1 MNHEY, CDR2 SMNVEV (reference sequence). The CDR3 runs 15 residues. The CDR3 DNA reads as TGTGCCAGCAGTTTTCGTAGCGGGAGTGTTCATGAGCAGTTCTTC. This gives the protein CASSFRSGSVHEQFF.

The V gene is TRBV28, the J gene TRBJ2-7; 13 nucleotides agree with TRBD2. V shed 3 bases and J 12 bases; nucleotides not matched to a gene: 8. The germline V gene has CDR1 MDHEN and CDR2 SYDVKM. The CDR3 loop spans 14 amino acids. The CDR3 sequence: CASSFWTSGSSRYF. The CDR3 bases are TGTGCCAGCAGTTTCTGGACTAGCGGGAGTTCGCGGTACTTC.

The V and J genes are TRBV7-2 and TRBJ2-2; D uncertain. Between the trimmed V and J ends, which lost 5 bases and 0 bases, there was a span of 13 bases. This CDR3 is 16 amino acids long. Per germline, CDR1 SGHTA and CDR2 FQGNSA. Written as DNA, the CDR3 is TGTGCCAGCAGCCCGTCGCAGGTCGCGAACACCGGGGAGCTGTTTTTT. Translation: CASSPSQVANTGELFF. Using reference TRBV7-2 and TRBJ2-2 for the parts outside the CDR3, the full variable domain is GAGVSQSPSNKVTEKGKDVELRCDPISGHTALYWYRQSLGQGLEFLIYFQGNSAPDKSGLPSDRFSAERTGGSVSTLTIQRTQQEDSAVYLCASSPSQVANTGELFFGEGSRLTVL.

The chain recombines TRBV14 with TRBJ2-2; 8 nucleotides agree with TRBD1. The CDR3 consists of 16 residues. Germline V CDR1 and CDR2: SGHDN, FVKESK. With 2 bases clipped from V and 4 bases from J, the junction kept 6 bases outside the gene matches. The CDR3 protein is CASSQRTGQVTGELFF. The CDR3, as DNA: TGTGCCAGCAGCCAACGAACGGGACAGGTCACCGGGGAGCTGTTTTTT. Variable domain in full (rest from reference TRBV14 and TRBJ2-2): EAGVTQFPSHSVIEKGQTVTLRCDPISGHDNLYWYRRVMGKEIKFLLHFVKESKQDESGMPNNRFLAERTGGTYSTLKVQPAELEDSGVYFCASSQRTGQVTGELFFGEGSRLTVL.

CDR3 coding DNA: TGTGCCAGCAGCCAGAGGGAGACCCAGTACTTC. This sequence encodes CASSQRETQYF. The chain carries TRBV7-8 and TRBJ2-5; no clear D. Germline loops: CDR1 SGHVS, CDR2 FQNEAQ. V lost 5 bases and J 5 bases, leaving 6 bases between the germline ends. The CDR3 spans 11 residues.

V and J are TRBV10-3 and TRBJ2-5; tentatively, D is TRBD2 (5 bases). Trimming removed 10 bases from V and 4 bases from J, with 19 bases in between. The CDR3 is 14 residues long. From germline, CDR1 is ENHRY and CDR2 SYGVKD. The chain's CDR3 is CATTPEGRGETQYF. In nucleotides, the CDR3 is TGTGCCACCACCCCAGAGGGCCGTGGAGAGACCCAGTACTTC.

The chain recombines TRBV4-1 with TRBJ1-1; D is undetermined. The CDR3 contains 16 residues. V lost 3 bases and J lost 4, with 18 bases in between. Germline values: CDR1 MGHRA, CDR2 YSYEKL. This CDR3 reads CASSHVQPVEGTEAFF. The CDR3 nucleotides are TGCGCCAGCAGCCATGTTCAACCGGTGGAGGGCACTGAAGCTTTCTTT.

The rearrangement joins TRBV5-4 to TRBJ1-1, with a possible D match to TRBD1 (5 bases). CDR1 and CDR2 (germline): SGHNT, YYREEE (reference sequence). The CDR3 is made up of 13 amino acids. V lost 3 bases and J 5 bases, leaving 11 bases between the germline ends. CDR3 region: CASSSHRQTEAFF. In DNA form, the CDR3 reads TGTGCCAGCAGCTCCCACCGACAGACTGAAGCTTTCTTT.

The chain employs TRBV4-1 and TRBJ1-1; 9 bases fit TRBD1. Per the germline V gene, CDR1 is MGHRA and CDR2 is YSYEKL. The ends lost 3 bases at V and 1 base at J; junction bases unmatched: 3. The CDR3 has 15 residues. CDR3 bases: TGCGCCAGCAGCCAGACGGACAGGGGGAACACTGAAGCTTTCTTT. Residues: CASSQTDRGNTEAFF.

V gene TRBV30 combines with J gene TRBJ1-6, with D possibly being TRBD1 (5 bases). This CDR3 region has 13 residues. Germline loops: CDR1 GTSNPN, CDR2 SVGIG (reference sequence). V lost 2 bases to trimming and J lost 5 bases, with 7 bases between them. CDR3 DNA sequence: TGTGCCTGGAGTATACAGGATAATTCACCCCTCCACTTT. It specifies CAWSIQDNSPLHF.

The chain combines TRBV30 with TRBJ2-6; 7 nucleotides align to TRBD2. Germline V gives CDR1 GTSNPN, CDR2 SVGIG (reference sequence). Losses at the gene ends were 5 bases for V and 2 bases for J; bases not matched to a gene: 12. This CDR3 comprises 17 residues. CDR3 region: CAWHGLGAFAGANVLTF. The CDR3, as DNA: TGTGCCTGGCATGGACTAGGCGCCTTCGCTGGGGCCAACGTCCTGACTTTC.

The rearrangement uses TRBV2 and TRBJ1-2, with D uncertain. Germline-derived CDR1 and CDR2 are SNHLY and FYNNEI. There are 14 residues in the CDR3. The V end was cut by 4 bases, the J end by 4 bases, with 13 bases between. CDR3 residues: CASSGGERGYGYTF. Written as DNA, the CDR3 is TGTGCCAGCAGTGGGGGAGAACGGGGCTATGGCTACACCTTC.

The V call is TRBV6-6, the J call TRBJ2-7; 10 bases agree with TRBD2. Germline CDR1 and CDR2: MNHNY and SVGAGI (reference sequence). The CDR3 is made up of 15 amino acids. Trimming took 5 bases from V and 1 from J; bases not matched to a gene: 5. The CDR3 coding sequence is TGTGCCAGCAGTCACCCGACTAGCGGGTCCTACGAGCAGTACTTC. Its protein product is CASSHPTSGSYEQYF.

V and J are TRBV10-3 and TRBJ2-2; 7 nucleotides match TRBD2. This CDR3 has 13 amino acids. Germline values: CDR1 ENHRY, CDR2 SYGVKD. The V and J ends lost 6 bases and 6 bases, in that order; junction bases with no gene match: 4. CDR3 loop: CAISRRGAGELFF. The CDR3 DNA reads as TGTGCCATCAGCCGACGGGGGGCCGGGGAGCTGTTTTTT.

The chain uses TRBV5-1 and TRBJ1-5; TRBD1 agrees at 9 bases. The V and J ends lost 4 bases and 4 bases, in that order; junction bases with no gene match: 9. Germline V gene lookup returns CDR1 SGHRS and CDR2 YFSETQ. The CDR3 contains 16 residues. This CDR3 reads CASSPGQGARNQPQHF. In DNA, the CDR3 is TGCGCCAGCAGCCCGGGACAGGGAGCTCGAAATCAGCCCCAGCATTTT. Combining the CDR3 with reference TRBV5-1 and TRBJ1-5 gives the whole variable domain KAGVTQTPRYLIKTRGQQVTLSCSPISGHRSVSWYQQTPGQGLQFLFEYFSETQRNKGNFPGRFSGRQFSNSRSEMNVSTLELGDSALYLCASSPGQGARNQPQHFGDGTRLSIL.

The chain joins TRBV6-5 to TRBJ2-7; a weak D match, TRBD1 (6 bases). Trimming removed 6 bases at V and 4 bases at J, with 7 bases between. The CDR3 is made up of 11 amino acids. Germline-derived CDR1 and CDR2 are MNHEY and SVGAGI. This CDR3 is CASRQGYEQYF. The CDR3 bases are TGTGCCAGCAGGCAGGGGTACGAGCAGTACTTC.

The chain joins TRBV29-1 to TRBJ2-1; possible D gene TRBD1, 5 bases. Trimming pared 3 bases from V and 1 base from J, leaving 16 bases between. CDR1 and CDR2 (germline): SQVTM, ANQGSEA. This CDR3 is built from 16 residues. CDR3 region: CSVDSPLAGSYNEQFF. DNA of the CDR3: TGCAGCGTTGATTCGCCTTTGGCAGGGTCCTACAATGAGCAGTTCTTC.

A single count supports this clone. The V and J genes are TRBV7-9 and TRBJ1-2; D unresolved. V lost 2 bases, J lost 3 bases, and 19 bases lay in between. CDR1 and CDR2 (germline): SEHNR, FQNEAQ (reference sequence). CDR3 length equals 17 residues. CDR3 DNA sequence: TGTGCCAGCAGCTTACGACTTACCTACCGGGATCACTATGGCTACACCTTC. This gives the protein CASSLRLTYRDHYGYTF. Drawing the rest from reference TRBV7-9 and TRBJ1-2, the complete variable domain is DTGVSQNPRHKITKRGQNVTFRCDPISEHNRLYWYRQTLGQGPEFLTYFQNEAQLEKSRLLSDRFSAERPKGSFSTLEIQRTEQGDSAMYLCASSLRLTYRDHYGYTFGSGTRLTVV.

This chain links TRBV5-1 with TRBJ1-2; possible D gene TRBD1, 5 bases. This CDR3 is built from 14 residues. V gave up 0 bases and J gave up 3 bases, with 9 bases separating them. From germline, CDR1 is SGHRS and CDR2 YFSETQ. The CDR3 bases are TGCGCCAGCAGCTTGGATATGGGGCACTATGGCTACACCTTC. Protein product: CASSLDMGHYGYTF.

The rearrangement joins TRBV5-1 to TRBJ2-2; D might be TRBD1 (6 bases). Between the trimmed V and J ends, which lost 4 bases and 5 bases, there was a span of 12 bases. This CDR3 contains 14 residues. From germline, CDR1 is SGHRS and CDR2 YFSETQ. The CDR3 DNA reads TGCGCCAGCAGCCAGGGGTTAAAGACCGGGGAGCTGTTTTTT. This encodes CASSQGLKTGELFF. Together with reference TRBV5-1 and TRBJ2-2, the CDR3 gives the full variable domain: KAGVTQTPRYLIKTRGQQVTLSCSPISGHRSVSWYQQTPGQGLQFLFEYFSETQRNKGNFPGRFSGRQFSNSRSEMNVSTLELGDSALYLCASSQGLKTGELFFGEGSRLTVL.

The chain is built from TRBV15 and TRBJ2-2; 8 bases are a match to TRBD1. The CDR3 is 14 amino acids. With 5 bases clipped from V and 8 bases from J, the junction kept 7 bases outside the gene matches. From germline, CDR1 is LNHNV and CDR2 YYDKDF (reference sequence). The CDR3 protein is CATSLQGAVGELFF. The CDR3 bases are TGTGCCACCAGCCTCCAGGGGGCGGTTGGGGAGCTGTTTTTT. Full variable domain (outside the CDR3, taken from reference TRBV15 and TRBJ2-2): DAMVIQNPRYQVTQFGKPVTLSCSQTLNHNVMYWYQQKSSQAPKLLFHYYDKDFNNEADTPDNFQSRRPNTSFCFLDIRSPGLGDTAMYLCATSLQGAVGELFFGEGSRLTVL.

J is TRBJ2-7 and V is TRBV13; TRBD2 aligns across 8 bases. With 0 bases clipped from V and 3 bases from J, the junction kept 10 bases outside the gene matches. The CDR3 totals 17 residues. Germline CDR1 and CDR2: PRHDT and FYEKMQ (reference sequence). In DNA, the CDR3 is TGTGCCAGCAGCTTAGGGGGACGGGAGGGCCTTGTCTACGAGCAGTACTTC. Translated, it gives CASSLGGREGLVYEQYF.

This clone was seen a single time. This sequence joins TRBV5-4 and TRBJ2-3, with D unresolved. Trimming shortened V by 4 bases and J by 2 bases, and 5 bases separated the two germline ends. This CDR3 comprises 12 residues. The germline V gene has CDR1 SGHNT and CDR2 YYREEE (reference sequence). The CDR3 reads CASSQVTDTQYF. The CDR3 nucleotides are TGTGCCAGCAGCCAGGTCACAGATACGCAGTATTTT. Together with reference TRBV5-4 and TRBJ2-3, the CDR3 gives the full variable domain: ETGVTQSPTHLIKTRGQQVTLRCSSQSGHNTVSWYQQALGQGPQFIFQYYREEENGRGNFPPRFSGLQFPNYSSELNVNALELDDSALYLCASSQVTDTQYFGPGTRLTVL.

The chain is built from TRBV7-3 and TRBJ2-2; D not certain. The CDR3 length is 14 residues. CDR1 is SGHTA, CDR2 FQGTGA, per germline. The V end was cut by 1 base, the J end by 5 bases, with 8 bases between. The CDR3 region has the DNA TGTGCCAGCAGCTTAAAGATCGGGACCGGGGAGCTGTTTTTT. Its translation is CASSLKIGTGELFF. Based on the CDR3 plus reference TRBV7-3 and TRBJ2-2, the full variable domain is GAGVSQTPSNKVTEKGKYVELRCDPISGHTALYWYRQSLGQGPEFLIYFQGTGAADDSGLPNDRFFAVRPEGSVSTLKIQRTERGDSAVYLCASSLKIGTGELFFGEGSRLTVL.

This clone has just one count. The V gene is TRBV29-1, the J gene TRBJ2-6; TRBD2 is a possible D gene (6 bases). There are 14 residues in the CDR3. The germline gives CDR1 SQVTM, CDR2 ANQGSEA. V was pared by 4 bases and J by 2 bases, with 9 bases between. CDR3 in amino acids: CSVAGDPGANVLTF. CDR3 coding DNA: TGCAGCGTTGCGGGGGATCCTGGGGCCAACGTCCTGACTTTC.

V usage is TRBV28 and J usage is TRBJ2-1; the D gene is possibly TRBD2 (5 bases). CDR3 length: 17 residues. V lost 6 bases and J 0 bases, leaving 18 bases between the germline ends. Germline assignment: CDR1 MDHEN and CDR2 SYDVKM. The CDR3 DNA is TGTGCCAGCAGCCGTTCAGCGGCTGCAAGCTCCTACAATGAGCAGTTCTTC. Protein product: CASSRSAAASSYNEQFF.

This clone was counted once. V is TRBV5-8 and J is TRBJ2-7, with a weak D call TRBD2 (5 bases). CDR1 and CDR2 (germline): SGHTS, YDEGEE. CDR3 size: 14 residues. Trimming removed 0 bases at V and 6 bases at J, with 13 bases between. CDR3 amino acids: CASSLAELGFEQYF. The DNA of the CDR3 is TGTGCCAGCAGCTTGGCCGAACTAGGGTTCGAGCAGTACTTC.

The chain combines TRBV27 with TRBJ2-7, with D possibly TRBD2 on 6 matching bases. Germline V lookup: CDR1 MNHEY, CDR2 SMNVEV (reference sequence). V shed 6 bases and J shed 4 bases, with 13 bases lying between them. This CDR3 is built from 13 residues. CDR3 region: CASSAGLLYEQYF. For the CDR3, the DNA is TGTGCCAGCAGCGCGGGACTTCTATACGAGCAGTACTTC.

This clone was found once. The J gene is TRBJ2-5, the V gene TRBV7-9, with TRBD2 matching over 7 bases. From germline, CDR1 is SEHNR and CDR2 FQNEAQ (reference sequence). There are 15 residues in the CDR3. After removal of 2 bases from V and 5 bases from J, the junction contained 8 bases not matched to a gene. CDR3 nucleotide sequence: TGTGCCAGCAGCTTACTTAGCTGGGGAGGGGAGACCCAGTACTTC. The encoded protein is CASSLLSWGGETQYF.

The chain couples TRBV28 to TRBJ2-5, with 9 positions matching TRBD1. With V trimmed by 3 bases and J by 5 bases, 4 bases remained unmatched. The CDR3 is 14 amino acids. Germline loops: CDR1 MDHEN, CDR2 SYDVKM. CDR3 region: CASSLTGGGETQYF. The CDR3 nucleotides read TGTGCCAGCAGTTTGACAGGGGGAGGCGAGACCCAGTACTTC. Filled out from reference TRBV28 and TRBJ2-5, the complete variable domain reads DVKVTQSSRYLVKRTGEKVFLECVQDMDHENMFWYRQDPGLGLRLIYFSYDVKMKEKGDIPEGYSVSREKKERFSLILESASTNQTSMYLCASSLTGGGETQYFGPGTRLLVL.